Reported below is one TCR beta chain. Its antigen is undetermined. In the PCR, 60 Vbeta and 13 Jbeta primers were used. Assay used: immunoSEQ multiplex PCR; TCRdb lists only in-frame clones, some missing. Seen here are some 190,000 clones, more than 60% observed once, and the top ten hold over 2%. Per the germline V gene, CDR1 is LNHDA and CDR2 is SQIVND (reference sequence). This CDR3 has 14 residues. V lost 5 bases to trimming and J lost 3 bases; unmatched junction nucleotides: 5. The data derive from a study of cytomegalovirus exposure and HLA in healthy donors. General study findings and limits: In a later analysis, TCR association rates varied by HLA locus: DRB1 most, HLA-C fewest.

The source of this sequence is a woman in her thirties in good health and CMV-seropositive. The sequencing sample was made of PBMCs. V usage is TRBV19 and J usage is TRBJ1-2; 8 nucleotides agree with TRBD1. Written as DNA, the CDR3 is TGTGCCAGTAGTGGGGGACAGGCTCACTATGGCTACACCTTC. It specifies CASSGGQAHYGYTF.